The rows below give T cell receptor beta chains drawn from one sample of a study of blood T cell repertoires in COVID-19. Assay: immunoSEQ multiplex PCR; the TCRdb copy retains only in-frame clones and omits some. Of about 79,000 clones in the sample, around 89% are singletons; the top ten hold around 13%. Sequenced sample: peripheral blood. These receptor sequences come from a man aged 70-80 years with active or convalescent COVID-19. Both conserved end residues are part of each CDR3. Fields, in order: V gene, CDR3 protein.

v_gene: TRBV4-1
CDR3aa: CASSQQPAVAGVIYNEQFF

v_gene: TRBV6-5
CDR3aa: CASSYSGTGTGEQYF

v_gene: TRBV19
CDR3aa: CASTRGSGPSYEQYF

v_gene: TRBV6-6
CDR3aa: CASSFTGTANEKLFF

v_gene: TRBV30
CDR3aa: CAWSVSGGIYNEQFF

v_gene: TRBV30
CDR3aa: CAWALQETQYF

v_gene: TRBV6-6
CDR3aa: CASSWTGGDDEQYF

v_gene: TRBV18
CDR3aa: CASQPSDYLSLNGTDTQYF

v_gene: TRBV5-6
CDR3aa: CASSGDLANYGYTF

v_gene: TRBV5-1
CDR3aa: CASSLVQGNTEAFF